The clone carrying this T cell receptor beta chain was detected only once. Either two negative PCRs, clearance, or symptom resolution qualified Cohort 3 donors as recovered. The data were taken from a study of blood T cell repertoires in COVID-19. Clones were sequenced by immunoSEQ multiplex PCR, and TCRdb holds only the in-frame ones, with some missing. The sample has fewer than 300,000 clones; about nine tenths are singletons. Sequenced material: PBMCs or T cells enriched from blood (not recorded which). This TCR was sampled from a man aged 18 to 29 who had recovered from COVID-19.

CDR3 amino acids: CASSYPIMNTEAFF. The CDR3 DNA reads TGTGCCAGCAGTTATCCCATCATGAACACTGAAGCTTTCTTT. The V and J genes are TRBV6-2 or TRBV6-3 and TRBJ1-1; D is uncertain. V was trimmed by 3 bases and J by 0 bases, leaving 8 bases between them. The germline gives CDR1 MNHEY, CDR2 SVGEGT. The CDR3 covers 14 residues.